This section outlines one TCR beta chain sequence together with its context. Its antigen remains unknown. This sample stems from a study of cytomegalovirus exposure and HLA in healthy donors. Findings and limits, study-wide: DRB1 showed the most TCR associations and HLA-C the fewest in a later analysis, as rates varied by HLA locus. Common viral pathogens seemed, in a later analysis, to connect with several of the most significant clusters. A later analysis reportedly found fewer N-insertions in an Asian-associated ancestry cluster than the roughly 670-donor mean.

This donor had no CMV serostatus on record. Trimming took off 0 bases at V and 4 bases at J, with 13 bases between the two ends. The CDR3 has 15 amino acids. Germline V gene data show CDR1 as LGHNA and CDR2 as YSLEER. This PCR relied on a set of 60 Vbeta primers and 13 Jbeta primers. Sequencing used immunoSEQ multiplex PCR; TCRdb keeps in-frame clones, though not all of them. In the table there are about 130,000 clones, around 63% of which are singletons. Input material: PBMCs. The clonotype originates from a human donor in good health. The gene calls are TRBV4-3 and TRBJ2-7, with D hard to call. CDR3 residues: CASSQDWAITYEQYF. The CDR3 DNA sequence: TGCGCCAGCAGCCAAGATTGGGCTATAACATACGAGCAGTACTTC.